A single sample is the source of the 20 T cell receptor beta chains below, sequenced in a study of CD8 T cells in Susac syndrome. An amount of RNA that ranged from roughly 0.5 to 1 ug was reverse transcribed with random hexamers. TCRdb reprocessed the immunoSEQ multiplex PCR reads via MiXCR and lists one record per CDR3 protein. The data hold under 200,000 distinct CDR3 sequences, with under 95% observed a single time. The material sequenced was CD4+ T cells from PBMCs. These TCRs come from a human donor with Susac syndrome.

This chain links TRBV12-3 or TRBV12-4 with TRBJ2-3; possible D gene TRBD1, 5 bases. The V end lost 6 bases, the J end lost 2 bases, and 12 bases lay between the germline ends. The CDR3 sequence is 14 residues long. The CDR3 spells CASRLTANTDTQYF. The CDR3 DNA reads TGTGCCAGCAGGCTGACAGCTAACACAGATACGCAGTATTTT.

The chain employs TRBV4-3 and TRBJ2-5; D is possibly TRBD1 or TRBD2 (5 bases each). Germline V gene sequence: CDR1 LGHNA, CDR2 YSLEER. V was pared by 0 bases and J by 4 bases, with 12 bases between. There are 15 residues in the CDR3. CDR3 in DNA: TGCGCCAGCAGCCAAGATAAAGGGGCGGGAGAGACCCAGTACTTC. Protein: CASSQDKGAGETQYF.

The table lists this clonotype with a count of one. The chain uses TRBV9 and TRBJ2-3; D call uncertain. CDR1 is SGDLS and CDR2 is YYNGEE in the germline V gene. The CDR3 runs to 15 residues. Trimming cost V 3 bases and J 3 bases, with 14 bases left between them. The CDR3 here is CASSGRSDITDTQYF. Here the CDR3 DNA reads TGTGCCAGCAGCGGTAGGTCAGATATTACAGATACGCAGTATTTT.

The V and J genes are TRBV12-3 or TRBV12-4 and TRBJ1-1, with D unresolved. The CDR3 consists of 11 residues. Trimming left V 4 bases short and J 11 bases short, with 11 bases between. The CDR3 coding sequence is TGTGCCAGCAGTTCCTCGGACGGGGCTTTCTTT. Protein sequence: CASSSSDGAFF.

V usage is TRBV20-1 and J usage is TRBJ2-3, with D perhaps matching TRBD2 (5 bases). V was cut by 2 bases and J by 3 bases, with 15 bases left in between. Germline CDR1 is DFQATT and CDR2 is SNEGSKA (reference sequence). There are 15 residues in the CDR3. CDR3 amino acids: CSARRTRGWTDTQYF. CDR3 DNA sequence: TGCAGTGCTAGACGTACTCGGGGTTGGACAGATACGCAGTATTTT.

With respect to this clonotype: Relative to the germline gene, one junction end is altered; a read error may explain this. The CDR3 loop reads CASSPTGDTEAFF. CDR3 DNA sequence: TGTGCTAGCAGCCCCACAGGGGACACTGAAGCTTTCTTT. V and J are TRBV7-7 and TRBJ1-1, with TRBD1 matching 7 bases. The CDR3 loop spans 13 amino acids. CDR1 and CDR2 from the germline V gene are SSHAT and FNYEAQ (reference sequence). The full variable domain, completed using reference TRBV7-7 and TRBJ1-1, is GAGVSQSPRYKVTKRGQDVTLRCDPISSHATLYWYQQALGQGPEFLTYFNYEAQPDKSGLPSDRFSAERPEGSISTLTIQRTEQRDSAMYRCASSPTGDTEAFFGQGTRLTVV.

The rearrangement links TRBV29-1 to TRBJ2-7; 9 bases map to TRBD1. This CDR3 comprises 13 residues. With V trimmed by 6 bases and J by 3 bases, 6 bases remained unmatched. CDR1 SQVTM and CDR2 ANQGSEA come from the germline V gene. In DNA form, the CDR3 reads TGCAGCGTATCCCGGGACAGGGACTACGAGCAGTACTTC. Translated, it gives CSVSRDRDYEQYF.

This sequence joins TRBV9 and TRBJ2-1; a weak D match, TRBD1 (6 bases). This CDR3 region has 14 residues. Trimming took off 0 bases at V and 2 bases at J, with 6 bases between the two ends. Germline loops: CDR1 SGDLS, CDR2 YYNGEE. The CDR3 sequence is CASSVGGPYNEQFF. CDR3 coding DNA: TGTGCCAGCAGCGTAGGGGGGCCCTACAATGAGCAGTTCTTC. Full variable domain (missing parts from reference TRBV9 and TRBJ2-1): DSGVTQTPKHLITATGQRVTLRCSPRSGDLSVYWYQQSLDQGLQFLIQYYNGEERAKGNILERFSAQQFPDLHSELNLSSLELGDSALYFCASSVGGPYNEQFFGPGTRLTVL.

The chain is built from TRBV30 and TRBJ1-6; 7 bases match TRBD1. Germline CDR1 reads GTSNPN; CDR2 reads SVGIG (reference sequence). With 5 bases clipped from V and 8 bases from J, the junction kept 6 bases outside the gene matches. The CDR3 spans 13 residues. CDR3 sequence reads: CAWARDRDSPLHF. The CDR3 bases are TGTGCCTGGGCCCGGGACAGAGATTCACCCCTCCACTTT.

V gene TRBV29-1 combines with J gene TRBJ1-2, with D hard to call. Germline V gene data show CDR1 as SQVTM and CDR2 as ANQGSEA. V was pared by 3 bases and J by 1 base, with 12 bases between. This CDR3 is built from 14 residues. CDR3 bases: TGCAGCGTTGAGGGTTTAGAGGGTAACTATGGCTACACCTTC. Translating it yields CSVEGLEGNYGYTF.

This clonotype was observed once. The CDR3 DNA sequence: TGCGCCAGCAGCCACGGGACAGAAGCTTTGGATACGCAGTATTTT. This gives the protein CASSHGTEALDTQYF. The V and J genes are TRBV4-1 and TRBJ2-3; TRBD1 matches 7 bases. The germline V gene has CDR1 MGHRA and CDR2 YSYEKL. Trimming took 3 bases from V and 6 from J; bases not matched to a gene: 9. The CDR3 loop spans 15 amino acids.

This sequence joins TRBV5-1 and TRBJ1-1, with D possibly matching TRBD1 (6 bases). V lost 5 bases and J 3 bases, leaving 14 bases between the germline ends. CDR1 is SGHRS, CDR2 YFSETQ, per germline. The CDR3 extends over 14 amino acids. The CDR3 nucleotides read TGCGCCAGCAGAATTTTGGGGACACACACTGAAGCTTTCTTT. This encodes CASRILGTHTEAFF.

J is TRBJ2-7 and V is TRBV25-1; D is unclear. CDR1 is MGHDK and CDR2 is SYGVNS in the germline V gene. Deletions cut 9 bases from V and 4 bases from J, with 7 bases between. The CDR3 has 10 residues. Here the CDR3 DNA reads TGTGCCAGTACTATATACGAGCAGTACTTC. It translates to CASTIYEQYF.

The CDR3 sequence is CASTRGRGLNEQFF. The CDR3 nucleotides read TGTGCCAGCACCCGCGGACGGGGTTTAAATGAGCAGTTCTTC. The V call is TRBV6-1, the J call TRBJ2-1; the D gene is possibly TRBD2 (5 bases). V was pared by 7 bases and J by 7 bases, with 17 bases between. The CDR3 loop spans 14 amino acids. Germline loops: CDR1 MNHNS, CDR2 SASEGT.

V and J are TRBV20-1 and TRBJ1-1; no definite D call. Deletions cut 2 bases from V and 4 bases from J, with 8 bases between. Per the germline V gene, CDR1 is DFQATT and CDR2 is SNEGSKA (reference sequence). This CDR3 has 12 amino acids. The DNA for the CDR3 is TGCAGTGCTAGAAGTCGTATCACTGAAGCTTTCTTT. Protein: CSARSRITEAFF.

The table lists this clonotype with a count of one. The V and J genes are TRBV20-1 and TRBJ2-3; unclear D gene. CDR3 length equals 14 residues. V lost 2 bases and J 0 bases, leaving 9 bases between the germline ends. The V gene's germline CDR1 is DFQATT and CDR2 SNEGSKA (reference sequence). CDR3 loop: CSARKQTSTDTQYF. The CDR3, as DNA: TGCAGTGCTAGAAAGCAGACTAGCACAGATACGCAGTATTTT.

This sequence joins TRBV5-6 and TRBJ2-5; TRBD1 is a possible D gene (6 bases). The germline V gene encodes CDR1 SGHDT and CDR2 YYEEEE. V dropped 4 bases and J dropped 0 bases, with 13 bases sitting between them. CDR3 size: 15 residues. The CDR3 here is CASSLRTEYQETQYF. CDR3 nucleotide sequence: TGTGCCAGCAGCCTACGGACAGAGTACCAAGAGACCCAGTACTTC. Variable domain in full (rest from reference TRBV5-6 and TRBJ2-5): DAGVTQSPTHLIKTRGQQVTLRCSPKSGHDTVSWYQQALGQGPQFIFQYYEEEERQRGNFPDRFSGHQFPNYSSELNVNALLLGDSALYLCASSLRTEYQETQYFGPGTRLLVL.

Only one count was recorded for this clonotype. This chain joins TRBV3-1 and TRBJ2-6; possible D gene TRBD2, 6 bases. This CDR3 is 17 amino acids long. Between the trimmed V and J ends, which lost 1 base and 0 bases, there was a span of 10 bases. Germline V gene sequence: CDR1 LGHDT, CDR2 YNNKEL (reference sequence). The CDR3 DNA reads TGTGCCAGCAGCCAAGGAATCGGGGGCTCTGGGGCCAACGTCCTGACTTTC. This sequence encodes CASSQGIGGSGANVLTF.

This chain connects TRBV12-5 to TRBJ1-1, with TRBD1 as a possible D gene (5 bases). The V gene lost 7 bases and the J gene lost 4 bases, with 16 bases spanning the gap. The CDR3 runs to 14 residues. Germline CDR1 and CDR2: LGHNT and FRNRAP. CDR3 amino acids: CASARGGGSTEAFF. DNA for the CDR3: TGTGCTAGTGCCCGGGGTGGGGGGAGCACTGAAGCTTTCTTT. The full variable domain, its missing parts supplied by reference TRBV12-5 and TRBJ1-1, is DARVTQTPRHKVTEMGQEVTMRCQPILGHNTVFWYRQTMMQGLELLAYFRNRAPLDDSGMPKDRFSAEMPDATLATLKIQPSEPRDSAVYFCASARGGGSTEAFFGQGTRLTVV.

This rearrangement joins TRBV7-2 to TRBJ1-1; 10 nucleotides line up with TRBD1. Unmatched junction bases numbered 6, after V lost 3 bases and J lost 11 bases. Germline loops: CDR1 SGHTA, CDR2 FQGNSA. The CDR3 covers 13 residues. This CDR3 reads CASSFDRGQTAFF. CDR3 sequence (DNA): TGTGCCAGCAGCTTCGACAGGGGGCAAACGGCTTTCTTT. Complete variable domain (other parts from reference TRBV7-2 and TRBJ1-1): GAGVSQSPSNKVTEKGKDVELRCDPISGHTALYWYRQSLGQGLEFLIYFQGNSAPDKSGLPSDRFSAERTGGSVSTLTIQRTQQEDSAVYLCASSFDRGQTAFFGQGTRLTVV.